This T cell receptor beta chain was obtained from a study of regulatory T cells in long-lasting Graves disease (dated by TCRdb to the early 2020s). Looking at the study overall: In the newly diagnosed Graves' disease group, patients had been taking antithyroid drugs for less than 3 months. This study used TCR sequencing and RNA sequencing of peripheral blood to compare persistent Graves' disease patients against newly diagnosed Graves' disease patients. The study was registered as a clinical trial and conducted in China. A total of 35 or so samples were covered by TCR sequencing, comprising roughly 13 persistent and about 20 newly diagnosed Graves' disease patients.

This clonotype has just a few counts. The target of this receptor is not known. No per-base quality is available; no much larger clone lies one base away. The time point label, as the study defines it: newly diagnosed GD, antithyroid drugs for less than 3 months. For both TCR sequencing and RNA sequencing, RNA was extracted from PBMCs using TRIzol. The diagnosis of Graves' disease was made according to American Thyroid Association guidelines. Patients were recruited from an endocrinology department in Xi'an, China. Each patient gave approximately 9 milliliters of peripheral blood, collected in an EDTA anticoagulant tube. PBMCs were isolated by Ficoll Paque Plus density gradient separation without further T cell sorting. An Agilent 2100 Bioanalyzer and agarose gel were used to check RNA quality, and a NanoDrop 2000 was used to measure RNA concentration. CDR1 and CDR2 were assigned from the germline V gene (reference sequence) as LGHDT and YNNKEL. Ends trimmed: V by 2 bases, J by 5 bases; bases unmatched to a gene: 12. There are 17 amino acids in the CDR3, from cysteine to phenylalanine inclusive. Only CDR3 DNA remains: 51 bases, in frame from the first base.

Overall study results and their limits: Persistent disease showed preferential use of TRBV28, TRBJ1-2 and TRBJ2-5, whereas newly diagnosed disease favored TRBV20-1 and TRBJ2-1. As a limitation, the authors acknowledged that the small sample size may reduce accuracy. Persistent Graves' disease patients showed lower TCR Shannon entropy and fewer highly expanded clones than newly diagnosed patients, suggesting clonal expansion. Patients with persistent disease shared more public clonotypes (about 2,700) than newly diagnosed patients did (approximately 1,000). Sequencing and analysis were limited to the TCR beta chain. Because the primary lesion, thyroid tissue, could not be accessed, the study looked at peripheral blood alone.

The library was obtained by multiplex PCR. The reads were generated on an Illumina HiSeq 4000. CDR3 regions were amplified by Arm-PCR with iRepertoire HTBI primers to construct TCR beta libraries. Before sequencing, the PCR products underwent gel purification. Turning to the authors' computational methods: Gene usage analysis of CDR3 amino acid clonotypes relied on the roughly 60 TRBV and about 15 TRBJ segments identified across samples. Filtered high-quality paired reads were merged into contigs using COPE and FqMerger. Contigs were aligned with BLAST to IMGT TRBV, TRBD and TRBJ reference genes, and CDR3 was defined per IMGT. Any clonotype with a frequency above 0.1% was counted as a highly expanded clone. Repertoire diversity was measured by Shannon entropy, and V-J evenness by the Gini coefficient. A clonotype was considered public if more than one individual shared it. TCRdb reprocessing: public reads trimmed at Q25 with fastp, clones called with MiXCR, in-frame beta chains kept. For every CDR3 protein sequence, its rows merge into one entry that carries the most common genes and DNA. These V and J calls derive from TCRdb rather than the authors' analysis. This sample is represented by about 500,000 distinct CDR3 sequences; approximately 12% of them were singletons. Over 7% of the sample goes to the ten largest clones.

The same sample was also studied in work on T cells in Graves' hyperthyroidism and ophthalmopathy. The other study reports the following: Stable Graves' hyperthyroidism was defined as no progression to ophthalmopathy during 18 months of follow-up. Hyperthyroidism patients were newly diagnosed, had a disease duration of under 2 months, and were aged 18 to 65 years. Exclusion was applied to patients with uncontrolled infections, other autoimmune diseases, pregnancy or lactation. Diagnoses were established on the basis of clinical symptoms, serum thyroxine and TRAb, thyroid ultrasound, and orbital computed tomography. For the first round of RT-PCR on the TCR CDR3, the HTBI primer set was used together with the Qiagen OneStep RT-PCR kit. Blood samples also contained most of the expanded thyroid clonotypes (frequency above 0.001), which suggests that blood repertoires may reflect thyroid immune responses. A 13 V-J signature model separated ophthalmopathy from stable hyperthyroidism, with approximately 87% sensitivity and about 81% specificity in cross-validation and 80%/75% in testing. In validation, the model predicted progression to ophthalmopathy with roughly 70% sensitivity and 72% to 75% specificity, a median of about 6.7 months before onset. TCR V-J signatures able to tell the groups apart were searched for in a discovery cohort of around 95 patients, of whom more than 40 had Graves' ophthalmopathy and around 58 had stable Graves' hyperthyroidism. Whether ophthalmopathy could be predicted prospectively was tested in an independent validation cohort made up of roughly 20 hyperthyroidism patients plus 17 patients who later progressed to ophthalmopathy. The approximately 90 discovery patients were randomly split 7:3 into training and test sets. Thyroid tissue and blood T-cell repertoires from about six Graves' hyperthyroidism patients were also compared in the study. Once sampling was done, hyperthyroidism patients were given methimazole at a starting dose of 30 mg daily, whereas ophthalmopathy patients were given high-dose intravenous methylprednisolone. Libraries were constructed in a second round of multiplex PCR, after which size selection and purification were performed. Paired-end sequencing of the libraries was performed with 100 bp reads on an Illumina HiSeq2000. SOAPnuke was used to process the raw data, throwing out any read that contained adapters or uncalled bases, had a mean Phred below 15, or lacked an exact constant-primer or identifier match. COPE v1.2.5 was used to merge the high-quality paired reads, and each unique nucleotide sequence was defined as a clonotype. MiTCR v1.1 was used to align clonotypes to the IMGT TRBV, TRBD and TRBJ reference segments. Analysis was restricted to V-J combinations with a frequency above 0.0001, which covered roughly 99% of repertoires. A TCS score was defined as the ratio of F50 (clonal expansion) to E x V (chaos), with BLOSUM62-based TCRdist applied between CDR3 peptides within each V-J. Welch's t-statistics and random forest reduced some 510 V-J features to about 13, which were used in a naive Bayes classifier (R e1071). Sample size was not statistically predetermined, and investigators were not blinded to group allocation. TCR Vbeta CDR3 sequencing of 130 to 150 peripheral blood samples (under 45 ophthalmopathy, approximately 80 hyperthyroidism and roughly 17 progressor patients) is reported in the paper.

The clonotype comes from a woman aged 25-40 years with Graves disease. Donor details come from another sample of the same person, matched by shared clones. Recombination connected TRBV3-1 to TRBJ1-1, with TRBD1 matching 9 junction bases. The material was peripheral blood mononuclear cells (PBMCs), obtained at new diagnosis, from a patient treated with antithyroid drugs. Here is the DNA: TGTGCCAGCAGCCAATCAATCCAACAGGGGGCCAGTACTGAAGCTTTCTTT. Protein translation: CASSQSIQQGASTEAFF.